This T cell receptor beta chain was identified during a study of OX40 agonist ivuxolimab in advanced cancers. Study information: At doses from 0.01 to 10 mg/kg, patients were given intravenous ivuxolimab every 2 weeks.

TCRdb's table, derived via immunoSEQ multiplex PCR, lists solely in-frame clones and lacks some. Of tens of thousands of clones listed, about 85% are singletons. Germline assignment: CDR1 SGHTA and CDR2 FQGNSA. Trimming removed 5 bases at V and 0 bases at J, with 16 bases between. This CDR3 comprises 16 residues. This chain joins TRBV7-2 and TRBJ1-1; D may be TRBD1 (5 bases). The source material was CD4+ or CD8+ T cells sorted from blood, sampled in a trial of the OX40 agonist ivuxolimab. This TCR was recovered from an adult with an advanced solid tumor such as melanoma, head and neck, liver or kidney cancer. CDR3 region: CASSAPGRAMNTEAFF. The CDR3 DNA follows: TGTGCCAGCAGCGCCCCGGGACGAGCTATGAACACTGAAGCTTTCTTT.